Shown below are 20 T cell receptor beta chains from a single sample sequenced in a study of blood T cell repertoires in COVID-19. This table comes from immunoSEQ multiplex PCR, and its TCRdb copy is limited to in-frame clones, with some not included. This table has roughly 150,000 clones, about 86% appearing once. The sample comprised peripheral blood. The origin of the receptors is a human donor in a cohort sampled during active COVID-19.

The V and J genes are TRBV9 and TRBJ1-5; no clear D gene. V gave up 1 base and J gave up 2 bases, with 7 bases separating them. There are 14 residues in the CDR3. The germline gives CDR1 SGDLS, CDR2 YYNGEE. CDR3 sequence reads: CASSVTAGNQPQHF. The CDR3 DNA sequence: TGTGCCAGCAGCGTAACGGCGGGCAATCAGCCCCAGCATTTT.

This clone was picked up one time. This chain joins TRBV19 and TRBJ1-6; D might be TRBD1 (6 bases). V lost 5 bases to trimming and J lost 7 bases, with 9 bases between them. The CDR3 runs to 13 residues. The germline V gene encodes CDR1 LNHDA and CDR2 SQIVND (reference sequence). The CDR3 loop reads CASSLTGNSPLHF. CDR3 nucleotides: TGTGCCAGTAGTTTAACAGGGAATTCACCCCTCCACTTT. Drawing the rest from reference TRBV19 and TRBJ1-6, the complete variable domain is DGGITQSPKYLFRKEGQNVTLSCEQNLNHDAMYWYRQDPGQGLRLIYYSQIVNDFQKGDIAEGYSVSREKKESFPLTVTSAQKNPTAFYLCASSLTGNSPLHFGNGTRLTVT.

The chain is built from TRBV28 and TRBJ2-1; 12 bases match TRBD1. The CDR3 is 16 amino acids. Looked up from germline, CDR1 is MDHEN and CDR2 is SYDVKM. The J segment lost 8 bases and the V segment lost 5 bases, leaving 10 bases of the junction unmatched. CDR3 sequence (DNA): TGTGCCAGCAGTCCTCCGGGGACAGGGGGCTTAGATGAGCAGTTCTTC. Amino acid sequence: CASSPPGTGGLDEQFF.

This clone came up once. This rearrangement joins TRBV5-4 to TRBJ2-3, with TRBD2 matching 11 bases. The CDR3 is 17 residues long. The germline gives CDR1 SGHNT, CDR2 YYREEE (reference sequence). V lost 0 bases to trimming and J lost 5 bases; unmatched junction nucleotides: 8. The CDR3 DNA reads TGTGCCAGCAGCTTGGCGGCTAGCGGGGGGCATTTAGATACGCAGTATTTT. Translated: CASSLAASGGHLDTQYF.

CDR3 residues: CASSLEQGIHPDSPLHF. Written as DNA, the CDR3 is TGTGCCAGCAGCTTAGAGCAGGGGATTCATCCCGATTCACCCCTCCACTTT. V gene TRBV7-9 combines with J gene TRBJ1-6; tentatively, D is TRBD1 (6 bases). Germline CDR1 SEHNR, CDR2 FQNEAQ (reference sequence). The CDR3 sequence is 17 residues long. The V end was cut by 1 base, the J end by 8 bases, with 18 bases between.

The chain carries TRBV7-3 and TRBJ2-6; D uncertain. Germline V gene sequence: CDR1 SGHTA, CDR2 FQGTGA. V was shortened by 2 bases and J by 0 bases, with 5 bases between the two germline ends. This CDR3 has 15 amino acids. The CDR3 DNA follows: TGTGCCAGCAGCTTATCCAGCTCTGGGGCCAACGTCCTGACTTTC. Amino acid sequence: CASSLSSSGANVLTF.

The chain links TRBV28 to TRBJ1-3; weak D call: TRBD1 (5 bases). V lost 8 bases, J lost 4 bases, and 15 bases lay in between. Germline-derived CDR1 and CDR2 are MDHEN and SYDVKM. The CDR3 loop spans 14 amino acids. DNA for the CDR3: TGTGCCAGCTGCCTTGTGGGGCACGGAAACACCATATATTTT. This encodes CASCLVGHGNTIYF.

V is TRBV19 and J is TRBJ1-2; TRBD1 matches at 7 bases. Germline loops: CDR1 LNHDA, CDR2 SQIVND (reference sequence). The V and J ends lost 3 bases and 2 bases, in that order; junction bases with no gene match: 6. The CDR3 is made up of 15 amino acids. CDR3 loop: CASSIPGGTNYGYTF. The CDR3 DNA sequence: TGTGCCAGTAGTATCCCAGGGGGGACCAACTATGGCTACACCTTC.

The chain carries TRBV27 and TRBJ2-7, with TRBD1 identical over 7 bases. Germline assignment: CDR1 MNHEY and CDR2 SMNVEV (reference sequence). V was pared by 6 bases and J by 0 bases, with 11 bases of the junction left unmatched. CDR3 length: 16 residues. As DNA, the CDR3 is TGTGCCAGCAGGTACTCCGGGACAGCGCTCTCCTACGAGCAGTACTTC. Amino acids: CASRYSGTALSYEQYF.

CDR3 loop: CASSQGTGAGDPNYGYTF. CDR3 in DNA: TGTGCCAGCAGCCAAGGGACTGGCGCGGGCGATCCGAACTATGGCTACACCTTC. The rearrangement joins TRBV14 to TRBJ1-2; the D is unclear. With 1 base removed from V and 2 bases from J, the gap between germline ends came to 20 bases. Germline V gene lookup returns CDR1 SGHDN and CDR2 FVKESK. The CDR3 runs to 18 residues.

This rearrangement joins TRBV29-1 to TRBJ1-4; 10 bases agree with TRBD1. The CDR3 is 15 amino acids. V was pared by 7 bases and J by 8 bases, with 13 bases of the junction left unmatched. Germline CDR1 and CDR2: SQVTM and ANQGSEA. Here the CDR3 reads CSARRDRGPREKLFF. The CDR3 DNA follows: TGCAGCGCCCGGCGAGACAGGGGGCCACGGGAAAAACTGTTTTTT.

This rearrangement joins TRBV7-9 to TRBJ2-7; weak D call: TRBD1 (6 bases). The germline V gene encodes CDR1 SEHNR and CDR2 FQNEAQ (reference sequence). CDR3 length: 14 residues. The V gene lost 2 bases and the J gene lost 2 bases, with 10 bases spanning the gap. CDR3 sequence reads: CASSLPQGPYEQYF. CDR3 nucleotides: TGTGCCAGCAGCTTACCCCAGGGGCCCTACGAGCAGTACTTC.

The CDR3 reads CASSESGPEQYF. DNA of the CDR3: TGTGCCAGCAGTGAAAGCGGGCCGGAGCAGTACTTC. The V and J genes are TRBV6-1 and TRBJ2-7; perhaps TRBD2 as D (6 bases). This CDR3 is built from 12 residues. The germline gives CDR1 MNHNS, CDR2 SASEGT. Trimming removed 2 bases at V and 7 bases at J, with 9 bases between.

The J gene is TRBJ2-2, the V gene TRBV2, with a tentative D call TRBD2 (6 bases). This CDR3 has 14 amino acids. Trimming took off 5 bases at V and 2 bases at J, with 9 bases between the two ends. CDR1 and CDR2 from the germline V gene are SNHLY and FYNNEI. CDR3 region: CASSLLANTGELFF. DNA for the CDR3: TGTGCCAGCAGTCTACTAGCTAACACCGGGGAGCTGTTTTTT.

The chain employs TRBV18 and TRBJ2-4, with 9 bases identical to TRBD1. The CDR3 has 15 amino acids. After removal of 5 bases from V and 0 bases from J, the junction contained 2 bases not matched to a gene. In germline, CDR1 is KGHSH, CDR2 LQKENI. As DNA, the CDR3 is TGTGCCAGCTCAGGGACAGGGCTAGCCAAAAACATTCAGTACTTC. Translation gives CASSGTGLAKNIQYF.

V is TRBV6-5 and J is TRBJ1-2; no clear D. The germline V gene has CDR1 MNHEY and CDR2 SVGAGI. V dropped 6 bases and J dropped 4 bases, with 15 bases sitting between them. This CDR3 is 14 amino acids long. The CDR3 loop reads CASRPAPLVYGYTF. CDR3 nucleotide sequence: TGTGCCAGCAGGCCCGCACCCCTAGTCTATGGCTACACCTTC.

J is TRBJ2-7 and V is TRBV19; tentative D call: TRBD1 (5 bases). CDR3 length: 14 amino acids. Germline CDR1 LNHDA, CDR2 SQIVND (reference sequence). Trimming stripped 3 bases from V and 2 bases from J, with 11 bases between. The chain's CDR3 is CASSIITGPYEQYF. CDR3 bases: TGTGCCAGTAGTATTATTACAGGACCCTACGAGCAGTACTTC.

V usage is TRBV5-6 and J usage is TRBJ1-1; 7 bases are shared with TRBD1. Looked up from germline, CDR1 is SGHDT and CDR2 is YYEEEE. Trimming took 1 base from V and 7 from J; bases not matched to a gene: 7. This CDR3 contains 14 residues. CDR3 in amino acids: CASSLFNRGYEAFF. The DNA of the CDR3 is TGTGCCAGCAGCTTGTTTAACAGGGGATATGAAGCTTTCTTT. Full variable domain (outside the CDR3, taken from reference TRBV5-6 and TRBJ1-1): DAGVTQSPTHLIKTRGQQVTLRCSPKSGHDTVSWYQQALGQGPQFIFQYYEEEERQRGNFPDRFSGHQFPNYSSELNVNALLLGDSALYLCASSLFNRGYEAFFGQGTRLTVV.

V is TRBV19 and J is TRBJ1-2; 8 bases agree with TRBD1. There are 14 residues in the CDR3. V dropped 6 bases and J dropped 4; count of bases not matched to a gene: 7. Germline-derived CDR1 and CDR2 are LNHDA and SQIVND (reference sequence). CDR3 coding DNA: TGTGCCAGTAGCCACGACAGGGGTAGCTATGGCTACACCTTC. Its protein is CASSHDRGSYGYTF.

The J gene is TRBJ1-4, the V gene TRBV5-1; 9 positions match TRBD1. J gave up 7 bases and V 0 bases, and 7 bases lay outside the gene matches. CDR3 size: 16 residues. Germline V lookup: CDR1 SGHRS, CDR2 YFSETQ. The CDR3 nucleotides read TGCGCCAGCAGCTTGGGGTCGGGACAGGGAGGTGAAAAACTGTTTTTT. It codes for CASSLGSGQGGEKLFF.